This TCR beta chain appears in the sequencing data of a study of CD8 T cells in acute hepatitis C reinfection. Time point here: naive CD8 control sorted from an acute-time-point sample. People who inject drugs in the Montreal Hepatitis C Cohort were donors. Generated by immunoSEQ multiplex PCR, the TCRdb table keeps only in-frame clones and is missing some. The data hold approximately 40,000 clones, with 80% to 90% observed a single time. Germline V gives CDR1 MGHRA, CDR2 YSYEKL. With 0 bases clipped from V and 4 bases from J, the junction kept 2 bases outside the gene matches. The CDR3 loop spans 14 amino acids.

Sequenced input: naive CD8+ T cells from PBMCs. This chain uses TRBV4-1 with TRBJ2-5, with 7 positions matching TRBD2. This TCR came from a woman younger than 35 who spontaneously cleared hepatitis C infection. The CDR3 DNA reads TGCGCCAGCAGCCAAGAGGCTAGCGGAGAGACCCAGTACTTC. Translation gives CASSQEASGETQYF.